This T cell receptor (beta chain) was captured by sequencing in a study of blood T cell repertoires in COVID-19. Across the whole study: T cells, B-cell-depleted T cells, or PBMCs provided the cDNA or gDNA that served as material.

Original processing methods: Quantification of nucleated cells was approximated via reference gene primer amplification. Some clones are missing from TCRdb's copy, which holds only in-frame ones; the method was immunoSEQ multiplex PCR. That table is the source of V, J and clone size, and D and trimming were worked out from the DNA. The table lists a few hundred thousand clones, 75% to 90% of them singletons, with roughly 4.9% in the top ten. Germline CDR1 is SGHKS and CDR2 is YYEKEE (reference sequence). With 0 bases removed from V and 4 bases from J, the gap between germline ends came to 5 bases. The CDR3 has 14 residues.

This rearrangement joins TRBV5-5 to TRBJ1-6; D not certain. The source of this sequence is a human donor in a cohort sampled during active COVID-19. Sequencing was performed on peripheral blood. CDR3 sequence reads: CASSLVLYNSPLHF. In nucleotides, the CDR3 is TGTGCCAGCAGCTTGGTCTTATATAATTCACCCCTCCACTTT.